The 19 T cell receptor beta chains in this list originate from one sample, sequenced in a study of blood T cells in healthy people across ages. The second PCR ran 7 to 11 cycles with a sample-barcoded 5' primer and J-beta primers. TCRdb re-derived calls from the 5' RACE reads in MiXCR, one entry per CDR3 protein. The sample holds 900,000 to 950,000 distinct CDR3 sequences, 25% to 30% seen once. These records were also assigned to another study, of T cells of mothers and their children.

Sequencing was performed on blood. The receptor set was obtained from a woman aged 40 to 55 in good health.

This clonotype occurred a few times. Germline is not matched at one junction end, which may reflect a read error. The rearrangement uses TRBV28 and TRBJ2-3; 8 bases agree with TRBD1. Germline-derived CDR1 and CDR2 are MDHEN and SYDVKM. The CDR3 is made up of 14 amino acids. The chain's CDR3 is CASSLSGGTGTQYF. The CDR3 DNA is TGTGCCAGCAGTTTATCAGGTGGGACAGGTACGCAGTATTTT.

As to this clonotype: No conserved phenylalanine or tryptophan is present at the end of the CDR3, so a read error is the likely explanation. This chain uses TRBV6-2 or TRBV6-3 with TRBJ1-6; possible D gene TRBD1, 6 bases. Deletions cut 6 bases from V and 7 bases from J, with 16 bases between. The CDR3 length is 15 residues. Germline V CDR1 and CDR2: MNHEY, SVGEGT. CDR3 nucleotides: TGTGCCAGCAGACCCCCAACAGGGCGAAATTCACCCCTCCACCTT. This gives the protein CASRPPTGRNSPLHL.

CDR3 in DNA: TGTGCCAGCAGTTTATTTTTTGTAATAGGCGGGGGGGCCAATGAGCAGTACTTC. This encodes CASSLFFVIGGGANEQYF. The V call is TRBV28, the J call TRBJ2-4, with TRBD2 identical over 9 bases. This CDR3 region has 18 residues. V lost 1 base, J lost 13 bases, and 20 bases stayed unmatched. From germline, CDR1 is MDHEN and CDR2 SYDVKM. Drawing the rest from reference TRBV28 and TRBJ2-4, the complete variable domain is DVKVTQSSRYLVKRTGEKVFLECVQDMDHENMFWYRQDPGLGLRLIYFSYDVKMKEKGDIPEGYSVSREKKERFSLILESASTNQTSMYLCASSLFFVIGGGANEQYFGAGTRLSVL.

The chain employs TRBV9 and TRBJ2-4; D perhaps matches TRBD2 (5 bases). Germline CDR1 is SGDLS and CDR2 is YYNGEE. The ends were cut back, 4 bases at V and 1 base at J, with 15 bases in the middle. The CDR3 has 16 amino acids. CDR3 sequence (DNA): TGTGCCAGCAGCCCTCAAGGAGGAGAGGCCAAAAACATTCAGTACTTC. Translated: CASSPQGGEAKNIQYF.

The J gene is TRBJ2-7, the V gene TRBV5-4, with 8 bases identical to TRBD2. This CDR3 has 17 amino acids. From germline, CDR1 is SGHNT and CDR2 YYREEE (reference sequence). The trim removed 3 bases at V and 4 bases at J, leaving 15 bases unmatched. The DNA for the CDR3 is TGTGCCAGCAGCTCGGTTGGGGCGGGGGGCCCTGCGTACGAGCAGTACTTC. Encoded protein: CASSSVGAGGPAYEQYF.

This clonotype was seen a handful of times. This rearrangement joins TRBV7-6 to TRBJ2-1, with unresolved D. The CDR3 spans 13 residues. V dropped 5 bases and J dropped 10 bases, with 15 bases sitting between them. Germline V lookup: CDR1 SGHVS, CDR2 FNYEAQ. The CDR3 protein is CASSVGEAYEQFF. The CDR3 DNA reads TGTGCCAGCAGCGTCGGTGAAGCCTACGAGCAGTTCTTC.

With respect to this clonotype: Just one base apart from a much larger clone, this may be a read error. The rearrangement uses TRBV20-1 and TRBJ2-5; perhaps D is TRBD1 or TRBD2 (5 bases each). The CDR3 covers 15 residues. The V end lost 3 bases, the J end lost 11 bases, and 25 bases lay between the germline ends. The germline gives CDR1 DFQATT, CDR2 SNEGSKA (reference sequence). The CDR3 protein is CSASGTGDGYNEQYF. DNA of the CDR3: TGCAGTGCTAGTGGGACGGGCGATGGGTACAATGAGCAGTACTTC.

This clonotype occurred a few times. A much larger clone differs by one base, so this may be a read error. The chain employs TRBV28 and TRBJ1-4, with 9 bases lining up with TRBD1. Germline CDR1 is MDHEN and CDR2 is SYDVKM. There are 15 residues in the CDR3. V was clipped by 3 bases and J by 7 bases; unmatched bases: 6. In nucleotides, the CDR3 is TGTGCCAGCAGTTTGGCCGGGACAGGGAGTGAAAAACTGTTTTTT. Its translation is CASSLAGTGSEKLFF.

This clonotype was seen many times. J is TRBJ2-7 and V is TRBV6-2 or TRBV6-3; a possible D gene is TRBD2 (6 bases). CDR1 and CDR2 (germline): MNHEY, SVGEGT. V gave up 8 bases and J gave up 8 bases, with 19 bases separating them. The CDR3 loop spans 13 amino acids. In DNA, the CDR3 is TGTGCCAGCCAAATCGGGGGAGGCCGGAAGCAGTACTTC. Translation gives CASQIGGGRKQYF.

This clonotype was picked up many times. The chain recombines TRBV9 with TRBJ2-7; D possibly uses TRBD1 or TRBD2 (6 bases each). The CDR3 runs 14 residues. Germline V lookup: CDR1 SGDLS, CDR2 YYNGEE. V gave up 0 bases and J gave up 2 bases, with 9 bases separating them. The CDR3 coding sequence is TGTGCCAGCAGCGTAGCGGGGGCAGCCTACGAGCAGTACTTC. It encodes CASSVAGAAYEQYF.

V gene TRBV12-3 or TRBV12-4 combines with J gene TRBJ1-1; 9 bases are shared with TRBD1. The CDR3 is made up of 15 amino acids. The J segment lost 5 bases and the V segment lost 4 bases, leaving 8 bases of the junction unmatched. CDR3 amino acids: CASSSLQGARTEAFF. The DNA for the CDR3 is TGTGCCAGCAGTTCCCTACAGGGGGCACGGACTGAAGCTTTCTTT.

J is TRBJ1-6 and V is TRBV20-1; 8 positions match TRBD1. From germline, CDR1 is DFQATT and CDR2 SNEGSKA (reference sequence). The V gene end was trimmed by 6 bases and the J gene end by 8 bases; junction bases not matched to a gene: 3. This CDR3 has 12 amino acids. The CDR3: CSAGTGDSPLHF. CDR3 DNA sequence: TGCAGTGCCGGGACAGGAGATTCACCCCTCCACTTT.

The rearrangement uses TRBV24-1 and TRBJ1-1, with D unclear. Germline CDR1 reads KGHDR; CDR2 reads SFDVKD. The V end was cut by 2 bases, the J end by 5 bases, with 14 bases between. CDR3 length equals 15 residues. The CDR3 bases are TGTGCCACCAGTGATTCGAGGACGGCTGGGACTGAAGCTTTCTTT. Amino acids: CATSDSRTAGTEAFF.

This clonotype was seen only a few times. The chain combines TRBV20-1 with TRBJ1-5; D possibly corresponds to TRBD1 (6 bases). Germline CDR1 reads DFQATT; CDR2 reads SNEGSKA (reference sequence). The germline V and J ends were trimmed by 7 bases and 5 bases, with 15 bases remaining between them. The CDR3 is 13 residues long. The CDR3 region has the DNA TGCAGTGTAGGAGGGGGGTCCGATCAGCCCCAGCATTTT. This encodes CSVGGGSDQPQHF.

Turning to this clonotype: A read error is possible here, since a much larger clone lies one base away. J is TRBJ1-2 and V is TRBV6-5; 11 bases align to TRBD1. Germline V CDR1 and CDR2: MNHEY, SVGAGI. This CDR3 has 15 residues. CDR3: CGSSYPGQGAGGYTF. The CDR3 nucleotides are TGTGGCAGCAGTTACCCAGGACAGGGGGCGGGAGGCTACACCTTC.

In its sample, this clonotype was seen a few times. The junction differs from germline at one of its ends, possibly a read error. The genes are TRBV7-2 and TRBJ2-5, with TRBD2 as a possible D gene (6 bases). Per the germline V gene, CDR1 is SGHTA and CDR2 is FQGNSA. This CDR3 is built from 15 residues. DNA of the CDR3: TGTGCCAGTAGCTTAGCGCGCGGGATACAAGAGACCCAGTACTTC. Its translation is CASSLARGIQETQYF.

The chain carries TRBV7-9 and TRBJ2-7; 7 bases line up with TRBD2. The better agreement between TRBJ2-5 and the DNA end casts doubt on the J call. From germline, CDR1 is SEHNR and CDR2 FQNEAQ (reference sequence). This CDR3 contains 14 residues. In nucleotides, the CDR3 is TGTGCCAGCAGCAGCGGGGCGTCTCGGGGGACCCAGTACTTC. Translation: CASSSGASRGTQYF.

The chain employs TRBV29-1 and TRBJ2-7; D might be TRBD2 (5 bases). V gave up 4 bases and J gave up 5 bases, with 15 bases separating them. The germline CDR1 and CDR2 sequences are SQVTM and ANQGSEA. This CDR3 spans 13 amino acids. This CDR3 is CSVVILGADEQYF. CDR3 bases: TGCAGCGTTGTAATACTAGGCGCCGACGAGCAGTACTTC.

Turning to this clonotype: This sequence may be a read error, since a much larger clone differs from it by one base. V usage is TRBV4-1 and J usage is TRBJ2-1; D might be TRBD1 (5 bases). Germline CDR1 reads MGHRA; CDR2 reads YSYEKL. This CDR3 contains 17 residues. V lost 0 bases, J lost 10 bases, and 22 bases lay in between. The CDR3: CASSQDPNRRKSYEQFF. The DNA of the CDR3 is TGCGCCAGCAGCCAAGATCCTAACAGGCGCAAATCCTACGAGCAGTTCTTC.